This is a list of T cell receptor beta chains from one sample in a study of blood T cell repertoires in COVID-19. Sequencing was performed with immunoSEQ multiplex PCR; in TCRdb, only in-frame clones are kept and a portion is missing. In the table there are around 250,000 clones, over 80% of which are singletons. Specimen: PBMCs or T cells enriched from blood (not recorded which). The receptors were sampled from a human donor in a cohort exposed to, infected with or recovered from COVID-19 (not recorded which). The donor label of this sample is uncertain. Both conserved end residues are part of each CDR3. The D gene is left open where the match is weak. Some rows have no size entry. The others give once, few or many, or a class for an expanded clone.

j_call d_call v_call clone_size cdr3_nt cdr3_aa
TRBJ1-2 NA TRBV29-1 NA TGCAGCGTTGAAGATCAGAGGAACTATGGCTACACCTTC CSVEDQRNYGYTF
TRBJ2-1 TRBD1 TRBV30 NA TGTGCCTGGGGTGACAGGGATGAGCAGTTCTTC CAWGDRDEQFF
TRBJ2-1 NA TRBV4-1 NA TGCGCCAGCAGCCAAGTTGTTCTAGCCCCCTACAATGAGCAGTTCTTC CASSQVVLAPYNEQFF
TRBJ2-5 TRBD2 TRBV4-1 once TGCGCCAGCAGCCAAGTGGGACTAGCGGGGAAAGAGACCCAGTACTTC CASSQVGLAGKETQYF
TRBJ2-2 TRBD1 TRBV5-1 few TGCGCCAGCAGCTTAACAGGGGGCCTTCTCACCGGGGAGCTGTTTTTT CASSLTGGLLTGELFF
TRBJ1-1 TRBD1 TRBV2 NA TGTGCCAGCAGGAGAGAGGATACAGGGGGAAGGACTGAAGCTTTCTTT CASRREDTGGRTEAFF
TRBJ1-5 TRBD1 TRBV19 NA TGTGCCAGTAGTCCCGGGACAGGGTTCAATCAGCCCCAGCATTTT CASSPGTGFNQPQHF
TRBJ1-6 NA TRBV2 once TGTGCCAGCACCTCAGGGGTGGCCTATAATTCACCCCTCCACTTT CASTSGVAYNSPLHF
TRBJ2-5 NA TRBV7-9 few TGTGCCAGCAGCTCCGGGGAGACCCAGTACTTC CASSSGETQYF
TRBJ2-6 NA TRBV11-3 NA TGTGCCAGCAGCCCCCCCGGCTCTGGGGCCAACGTCCTGACTTTC CASSPPGSGANVLTF